This T cell receptor beta chain was sequenced during a study of beta chain features in type 1 diabetes. Study at large: Patients were similar to healthy donors in age and gender (as well as in cell yields). Findings of the study overall: The similarity of naive, central memory and Treg TCRB repertoires appeared greater among patients than among healthy donors. All four CD4+ subsets of Type 1 diabetes patients contained TCRB CDR3s that were moderately but significantly shorter.

This clone has more than one count but fewer than ten. Its antigen remains unidentified. V shed 0 bases and J shed 2 bases, with 11 bases lying between them. This CDR3 is built from 16 residues. CDR1 and CDR2 (germline): SGHVS, FNYEAQ. Sorted CD4+ subsets: naive, central memory, regulatory, stem cell-like memory (CD45RO/CCR7/CD25/CD127/CD95/CD27 panel). Of the isolated RNA, all was reverse transcribed, and so the sequenced material was expressed TCRB transcripts. Only in-frame clones appear in the TCRdb table, and some are missing; sequencing was by immunoSEQ multiplex PCR. Found here are a few hundred thousand clones, roughly 15% of them singletons; the top ten hold 6.7%.

This sequence originates from a man aged 25 to 40 in good health. This chain uses TRBV7-6 with TRBJ1-3, with TRBD1 as a possible D gene (5 bases). The sequencing sample was made of central memory CD4+ T cells from blood. The CDR3 DNA sequence: TGTGCCAGCAGCTTAGCGCCAGGCAGGGCTGGAAACACCATATATTTT. This sequence encodes CASSLAPGRAGNTIYF.